This T cell receptor beta chain was found in a study of blood T cell repertoires in COVID-19. About the study: T cells, B-cell-depleted T cells, or PBMCs provided the cDNA or gDNA that served as material.

Germline-derived CDR1 and CDR2 are SGHTA and FQGTGA. V lost 3 bases and J lost 6, with 16 bases in between. The CDR3 runs to 15 residues. Methods used by the authors: For nucleated cells, counts were estimated from reference gene primer amplification. Generated by immunoSEQ multiplex PCR, the TCRdb table keeps only in-frame clones and is missing some. V and J calls and clone size are those listed in that table; D and trimming were worked out from the DNA. The sample shows 270,000 or so clones, 70% to 85% of them seen only once. The origin of this receptor is a human donor with COVID-19, enrolled during active disease. The donor label of this sample is uncertain. This rearrangement joins TRBV7-3 to TRBJ2-3, with D perhaps TRBD2 (5 bases). Material for sequencing was peripheral blood. The DNA for the CDR3 is TGTGCCAGCAGCTTCCAAAGCGGCCACCCTGATACGCAGTATTTT. As protein: CASSFQSGHPDTQYF.